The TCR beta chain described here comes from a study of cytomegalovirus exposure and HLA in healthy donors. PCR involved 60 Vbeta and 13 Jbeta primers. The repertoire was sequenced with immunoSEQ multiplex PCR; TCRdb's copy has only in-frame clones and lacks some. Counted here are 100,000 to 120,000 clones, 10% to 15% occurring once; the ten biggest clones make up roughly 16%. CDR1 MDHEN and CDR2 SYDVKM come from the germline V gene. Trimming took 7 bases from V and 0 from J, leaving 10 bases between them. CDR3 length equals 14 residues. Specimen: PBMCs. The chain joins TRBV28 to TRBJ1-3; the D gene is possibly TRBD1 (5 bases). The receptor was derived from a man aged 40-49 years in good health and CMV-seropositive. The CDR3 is CASTWGVSGNTIYF. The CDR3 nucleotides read TGTGCCAGCACCTGGGGGGTCTCTGGAAACACCATATATTTT. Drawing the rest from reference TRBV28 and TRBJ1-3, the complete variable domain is DVKVTQSSRYLVKRTGEKVFLECVQDMDHENMFWYRQDPGLGLRLIYFSYDVKMKEKGDIPEGYSVSREKKERFSLILESASTNQTSMYLCASTWGVSGNTIYFGEGSWLTVV.